This T cell receptor beta chain was recorded in a study of Graves' ophthalmopathy and Graves' hyperthyroidism. General observations from the study: Ophthalmopathy progression cases were predicted by the model with 70% to 71% sensitivity and 72% to 80% specificity.

Having ophthalmopathy, the donors showed moderate-to-severe activity, CAS ≥3 and NOSPECS ≥4, with disease lasting under 3 months. PBMCs originated in about 10 ml of fresh peripheral blood. V trimming: 2 bases; J trimming: 0 bases; junction bases outside the gene matches: 4. The CDR3 covers 17 residues. CDR1 is SGDLS, CDR2 YYNGEE, per germline. This clonotype was seen a handful of times. As yet, its antigen is unknown. Amplified material comprised TCR beta CDR3 regions derived from RNA transcripts. The first-round RT-PCR employed HTBI primers together with the Qiagen OneStep RT-PCR kit. A multiplex PCR was then performed as the second round. TCRdb used MiXCR to reprocess the multiplex PCR reads, holding one entry per CDR3 protein. The data hold some 240,000 distinct CDR3 sequences, with around 42% observed a single time.

This clonotype was obtained from an adult man with Graves' ophthalmopathy. The chain recombines TRBV9 with TRBJ2-6; 8 nucleotides agree with TRBD1. The sample comprised peripheral blood. DNA for the CDR3: TGTGCCAGCAGCGTCGACAGGGGTAACTCTGGGGCCAACGTCCTGACTTTC. Protein sequence: CASSVDRGNSGANVLTF.